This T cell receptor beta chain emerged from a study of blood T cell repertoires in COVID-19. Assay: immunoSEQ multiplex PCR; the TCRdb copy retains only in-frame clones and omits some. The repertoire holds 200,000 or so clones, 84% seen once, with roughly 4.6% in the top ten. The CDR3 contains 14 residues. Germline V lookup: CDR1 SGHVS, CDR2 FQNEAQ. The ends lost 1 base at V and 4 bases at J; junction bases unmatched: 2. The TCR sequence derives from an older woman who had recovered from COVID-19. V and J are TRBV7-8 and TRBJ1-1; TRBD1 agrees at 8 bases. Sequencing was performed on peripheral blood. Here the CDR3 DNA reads TGTGCCAGCAGCTTAGGGCAGGGGGCCACTGAAGCTTTCTTT. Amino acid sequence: CASSLGQGATEAFF.